Given below is one T cell receptor beta chain in context. The antigen is unknown. The CDR3 sequence is 10 residues long. The V gene end was trimmed by 9 bases and the J gene end by 6 bases; junction bases not matched to a gene: 3. The source of the sample is a study of cytomegalovirus exposure and HLA in healthy donors. The study ran its PCR with 60 Vbeta and 13 Jbeta primers. The assay was immunoSEQ multiplex PCR, and TCRdb's table has in-frame clones only and misses some. The sample yields about 160,000 clones, 70% to 80% seen once. Study-wide results and caveats: Later analysis identified a missense DCLRE1C variant that was linked to TCR beta V- and J-gene trimming. Cytomegalovirus association was listed for about 150 TCR beta chains. TRBV6-2, TRBV6-3 and other indistinguishable V segments were excluded. Across HLA loci, a later analysis found differing TCR association rates, with DRB1 most and HLA-C fewest.

This chain connects TRBV5-3 to TRBJ2-7; 7 bases match TRBD2. TRBV5-3 counts as an open reading frame of uncertain function. This TCR was sampled from a middle-aged man in good health and CMV-seropositive. The sample comprised PBMCs. The CDR3 nucleotides are TGTGCCATCGCTAGCGGCGAGCAGTACTTC. Translation: CAIASGEQYF.